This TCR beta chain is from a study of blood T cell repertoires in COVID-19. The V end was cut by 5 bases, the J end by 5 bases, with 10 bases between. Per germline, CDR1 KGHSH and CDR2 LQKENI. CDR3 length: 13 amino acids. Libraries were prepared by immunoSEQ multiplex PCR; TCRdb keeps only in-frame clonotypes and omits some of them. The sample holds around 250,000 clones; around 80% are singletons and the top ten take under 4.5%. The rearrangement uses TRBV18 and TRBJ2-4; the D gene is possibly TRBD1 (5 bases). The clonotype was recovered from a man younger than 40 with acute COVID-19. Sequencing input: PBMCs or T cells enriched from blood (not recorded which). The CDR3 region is CASSTGLQNIQYF. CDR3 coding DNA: TGTGCCAGCTCAACAGGTCTCCAAAACATTCAGTACTTC.